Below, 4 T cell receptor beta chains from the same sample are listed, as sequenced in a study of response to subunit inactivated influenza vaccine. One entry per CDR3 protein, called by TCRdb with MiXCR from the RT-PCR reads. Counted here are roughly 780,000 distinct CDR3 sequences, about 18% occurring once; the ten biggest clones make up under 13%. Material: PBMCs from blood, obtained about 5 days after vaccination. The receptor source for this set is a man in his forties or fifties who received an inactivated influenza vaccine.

The CDR3 DNA follows: TGCAGTGCTACAGTTGCGGGCAATGAGCAGTTCTTC. It is translated as CSATVAGNEQFF. The rearrangement links TRBV20-1 to TRBJ2-1; perhaps TRBD2 as D (5 bases). The germline CDR1 and CDR2 sequences are DFQATT and SNEGSKA (reference sequence). The CDR3 has 12 residues. V lost 4 bases, J lost 6 bases, and 10 bases lay in between.

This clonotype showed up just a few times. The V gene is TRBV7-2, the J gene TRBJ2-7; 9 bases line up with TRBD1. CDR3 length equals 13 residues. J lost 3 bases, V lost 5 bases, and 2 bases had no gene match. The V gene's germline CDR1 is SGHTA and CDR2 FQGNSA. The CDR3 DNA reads TGTGCCAGCAGCCGACAGGGGGACTACGAGCAGTACTTC. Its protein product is CASSRQGDYEQYF.

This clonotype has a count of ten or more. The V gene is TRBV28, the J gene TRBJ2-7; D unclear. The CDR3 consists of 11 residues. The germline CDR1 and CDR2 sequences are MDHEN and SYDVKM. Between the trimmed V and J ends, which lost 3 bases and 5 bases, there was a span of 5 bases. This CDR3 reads CASSLTDEQYF. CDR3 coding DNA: TGTGCCAGCAGTTTGACCGACGAGCAGTACTTC.

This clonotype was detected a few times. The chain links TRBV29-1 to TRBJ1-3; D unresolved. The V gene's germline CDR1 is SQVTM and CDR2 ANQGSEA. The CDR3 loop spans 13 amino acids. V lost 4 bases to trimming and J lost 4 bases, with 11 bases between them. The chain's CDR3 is CSVAREEGNTIYF. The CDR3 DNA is TGCAGCGTTGCCCGAGAGGAGGGAAACACCATATATTTT.